Shown below are 30 T cell receptor beta chains from a single sample sequenced in a study of T cells in Graves' hyperthyroidism and ophthalmopathy. Researchers took RNA transcripts and amplified the TCR beta CDR3 regions from them. TCR CDR3 underwent first-round RT-PCR with the HTBI primer set. TCRdb re-analysed the multiplex PCR reads in MiXCR, keeping a single row per CDR3 protein. The sample yields nearly 250,000 distinct CDR3 sequences, over 20% seen once. Sequencing was performed on blood. The receptors here all came from a woman between 40 and 50 years old with Graves' ophthalmopathy.

This clonotype was seen a handful of times. This chain connects TRBV6-4 to TRBJ1-2, with 9 bases that match TRBD1. The germline V gene encodes CDR1 MRHNA and CDR2 SNTAGT. The CDR3 covers 15 residues. Unmatched junction bases numbered 13, after V lost 6 bases and J lost 8 bases. The CDR3 loop is CASSFVSGQGSGYTF. CDR3 nucleotides: TGTGCCAGCAGCTTCGTTTCGGGACAGGGATCAGGCTACACCTTC.

This clonotype was detected ten times or more. The V and J genes are TRBV30 and TRBJ1-1, with D uncertain. The V gene lost 0 bases and the J gene lost 1 base, with 9 bases spanning the gap. This CDR3 has 14 residues. Germline values: CDR1 GTSNPN, CDR2 SVGIG (reference sequence). CDR3 coding DNA: TGTGCCTGGAGTGTACCCAGAGGGAACACTGAAGCTTTCTTT. Protein product: CAWSVPRGNTEAFF.

This clonotype was observed at least ten times. The V and J genes are TRBV10-3 and TRBJ2-6; 9 nucleotides line up with TRBD1. The V segment lost 6 bases and the J segment 5 bases; nucleotides outside the gene matches: 11. Germline V CDR1 and CDR2: ENHRY, SYGVKD. The CDR3 spans 17 residues. The CDR3 spells CAISPEGGQGWANVLTF. CDR3 coding DNA: TGTGCCATCAGCCCAGAGGGGGGACAGGGTTGGGCCAACGTCCTGACTTTC.

In this sample, this clonotype turned up many times. CDR3 sequence reads: CASGTGVNSPLHF. In nucleotides, the CDR3 is TGTGCCAGCGGGACAGGGGTGAATTCACCCCTCCACTTT. The gene calls are TRBV2 and TRBJ1-6; 10 bases are a match to TRBD1. CDR3 length equals 13 residues. J was trimmed by 7 bases and V by 8 bases; bases with no gene match: 2. Germline V gene sequence: CDR1 SNHLY, CDR2 FYNNEI.

This clonotype was recorded at least ten times. The chain recombines TRBV20-1 with TRBJ2-7, with 10 bases fitting TRBD1. From germline, CDR1 is DFQATT and CDR2 SNEGSKA (reference sequence). The J segment lost 6 bases and the V segment lost 5 bases, leaving 10 bases of the junction unmatched. CDR3 length: 14 residues. DNA of the CDR3: TGCAGTGCTTCACGACAGGGGGCGCGTCCCGAGCAGTACTTC. Protein: CSASRQGARPEQYF.

This clonotype has at least ten counts. The CDR3 DNA follows: TGTGCCATCAGTGAGTCGGAGGGGTTATCCTACGAGCAGTACTTC. Residues: CAISESEGLSYEQYF. This chain joins TRBV10-3 and TRBJ2-7, with a tentative D call TRBD2 (6 bases). Trimming shortened V by 0 bases and J by 1 base, and 10 bases separated the two germline ends. This CDR3 is 15 amino acids long. Germline V CDR1 and CDR2: ENHRY, SYGVKD.

In this sample, this clonotype turned up a few times. The chain employs TRBV5-5 and TRBJ2-7; TRBD1 agrees at 9 bases. This CDR3 is built from 14 residues. V gave up 4 bases and J gave up 3 bases; unmatched junction bases: 5. Germline CDR1 SGHKS, CDR2 YYEKEE (reference sequence). The DNA of the CDR3 is TGTGCCAGCAGCGTCCGGGACAGGGTCTACGAGCAGTACTTC. This codes for CASSVRDRVYEQYF.

This clonotype was seen more than once but under ten times. The rearrangement uses TRBV11-2 and TRBJ1-1; a weak D match, TRBD1 (5 bases). The germline V gene has CDR1 SGHAT and CDR2 FQNNGV. Trimming left V 5 bases short and J 0 bases short, with 16 bases between. This CDR3 has 16 residues. The CDR3 loop is CASSPVVRTMNTEAFF. The CDR3 nucleotides read TGTGCCAGCAGCCCGGTCGTACGGACAATGAACACTGAAGCTTTCTTT.

This clonotype was detected ten times or more. The rearrangement uses TRBV3-1 and TRBJ2-7, with D possibly TRBD2 on 6 matching bases. The CDR3 contains 12 residues. Deletions cut 5 bases from V and 9 bases from J, with 14 bases between. Germline V gene lookup returns CDR1 LGHDT and CDR2 YNNKEL (reference sequence). Here the CDR3 reads CASSDGGTAQYF. The CDR3 DNA reads as TGTGCCAGCAGCGATGGAGGGACCGCGCAGTACTTC.

This clonotype appeared many times. Relative to the germline gene, one junction end is altered; a read error may explain this. V usage is TRBV6-5 and J usage is TRBJ2-7; D is undetermined. Per the germline V gene, CDR1 is MNHEY and CDR2 is SVGAGI. The CDR3 is 14 amino acids. CDR3 sequence (DNA): TGTGCCAGCAGTCCCCCTGGAAACCCCTACGGGCAGTACTTC. Its protein product is CASSPPGNPYGQYF.

This clonotype was recorded at least ten times. The chain has TRBV6-1 and TRBJ1-5; 7 nucleotides match TRBD1. Germline assignment: CDR1 MNHNS and CDR2 SASEGT. J was trimmed by 2 bases and V by 5 bases; bases with no gene match: 6. The CDR3 length is 15 residues. The CDR3 spells CASSPRQGGNQPQHF. The CDR3 nucleotides are TGTGCCAGCAGTCCCAGACAGGGAGGCAATCAGCCCCAGCATTTT.

Concerning this clonotype: Germline is not matched at one junction end, which may reflect a read error. CDR3 nucleotide sequence: TGTGCCAGCAGCTCGATTAGCGGTACCTACGGGCAGTACTTC. The encoded protein is CASSSISGTYGQYF. This chain uses TRBV5-6 with TRBJ2-7, with a weak D call TRBD2 (6 bases). CDR1 is SGHDT, CDR2 YYEEEE, per germline. This CDR3 region has 14 residues.

With respect to this clonotype: At one end, the junction sequence differs from germline, possibly due to a read error. The gene calls are TRBV30 and TRBJ1-6, with D tentatively TRBD1 (5 bases). The CDR3 has 19 residues. Germline CDR1 and CDR2: GTSNPN and SVGIG (reference sequence). The CDR3 region has the DNA TGTGCCTGGAGTCAGCGACCCTGGGGCAGCCGCTCCTATAGTTCACCCCTCCACTTT. This gives the protein CAWSQRPWGSRSYSSPLHF.

At least ten counts were recorded for this clonotype. The chain joins TRBV29-1 to TRBJ1-1; possibly TRBD1 for D (5 bases). Deletions cut 6 bases from V and 5 bases from J, with 16 bases between. The germline V gene has CDR1 SQVTM and CDR2 ANQGSEA. The CDR3 consists of 13 residues. CDR3 sequence reads: CSVGGGVATEAFF. As DNA, the CDR3 is TGCAGCGTGGGTGGGGGGGTAGCGACTGAAGCTTTCTTT.

At least ten counts were recorded for this clonotype. This rearrangement joins TRBV4-2 to TRBJ1-5; perhaps TRBD1 as D (6 bases). Germline V gives CDR1 LGHNA, CDR2 YNFKEQ. Trimming left V 2 bases short and J 4 bases short, with 12 bases between. This CDR3 spans 15 amino acids. Written as DNA, the CDR3 is TGTGCCAGCAGCCAATACACCGGACAGAATCAGCCCCAGCATTTT. Translation gives CASSQYTGQNQPQHF.

This clonotype has ten or more counts. The rearrangement joins TRBV29-1 to TRBJ2-7, with unresolved D. The CDR3 extends over 14 amino acids. Trimming stripped 3 bases from V and 0 bases from J, with 12 bases between. The germline V gene encodes CDR1 SQVTM and CDR2 ANQGSEA. The CDR3 DNA reads TGCAGCGTTGAGGACCATGACAACTCCTACGAGCAGTACTTC. Translation: CSVEDHDNSYEQYF.

This clonotype came up many times. V gene TRBV11-3 combines with J gene TRBJ1-1; the D is unclear. Trimming pared 6 bases from V and 1 base from J, leaving 12 bases between. This CDR3 has 14 amino acids. CDR1 SGHNT and CDR2 YENEEA come from the germline V gene. The CDR3 loop is CASSLSKGNTEAFF. The DNA of the CDR3 is TGTGCCAGCAGTCTATCTAAGGGGAACACTGAAGCTTTCTTT. Drawing the rest from reference TRBV11-3 and TRBJ1-1, the complete variable domain is EAGVVQSPRYKIIEKKQPVAFWCNPISGHNTLYWYLQNLGQGPELLIRYENEEAVDDSQLPKDRFSAERLKGVDSTLKIQPAELGDSAVYLCASSLSKGNTEAFFGQGTRLTVV.

This clonotype was counted a few times. This rearrangement joins TRBV5-1 to TRBJ1-1, with D uncertain. CDR1 is SGHRS, CDR2 YFSETQ, per germline. The V gene lost 0 bases and the J gene lost 4 bases, with 7 bases spanning the gap. CDR3 length: 13 residues. The CDR3 protein is CASSLEGITEAFF. CDR3 coding DNA: TGCGCCAGCAGCTTGGAAGGGATCACTGAAGCTTTCTTT.

This clonotype has a count of ten or more. The chain couples TRBV6-1 to TRBJ1-6, with D possibly TRBD1 on 6 matching bases. V lost 7 bases and J 8 bases, leaving 18 bases between the germline ends. Germline V gives CDR1 MNHNS, CDR2 SASEGT. This CDR3 comprises 15 residues. The CDR3 loop reads CASTPFWGLDSPLHF. For the CDR3, the DNA is TGTGCCAGCACCCCGTTTTGGGGGCTCGATTCACCCCTCCACTTT.

This clonotype showed up many times. This rearrangement joins TRBV6-5 to TRBJ2-7, with D unclear. CDR1 is MNHEY, CDR2 SVGAGI, per germline. Trimming took off 5 bases at V and 0 bases at J, with 11 bases between the two ends. The CDR3 has 14 residues. CDR3 bases: TGTGCCAGCAGTCGTGGACGTTTCTCCTACGAGCAGTACTTC. It specifies CASSRGRFSYEQYF.

This clonotype has only one observation. A read error is possible here, since a much larger clone lies one base away. This chain uses TRBV3-1 with TRBJ1-2, with no clear D. CDR1 LGHDT and CDR2 YNNKEL come from the germline V gene (reference sequence). V gave up 1 base and J gave up 4 bases, with 16 bases separating them. The CDR3 covers 16 residues. This CDR3 reads CASSQGYAAAIYGYTF. The CDR3 coding sequence is TGTGCCAGCAGCCAAGGGTACGCAGCAGCTATCTATGGCTACACCTTC.

The sample holds a few counts of this clonotype. CDR3 sequence: CASSQAAGAYNEQFF. The DNA of the CDR3 is TGCGCCAGCAGCCAAGCTGCGGGGGCCTACAATGAGCAGTTCTTC. This rearrangement joins TRBV4-1 to TRBJ2-1; 7 nucleotides line up with TRBD2. Germline loops: CDR1 MGHRA, CDR2 YSYEKL. V was pared by 1 base and J by 2 bases, with 2 bases of the junction left unmatched. The CDR3 spans 15 residues.

The table lists this clonotype with many counts. The chain combines TRBV28 with TRBJ1-5, with unresolved D. V was trimmed by 4 bases and J by 2 bases, leaving 12 bases between them. This CDR3 is built from 15 residues. Looked up from germline, CDR1 is MDHEN and CDR2 is SYDVKM. As DNA, the CDR3 is TGTGCCAGCAGTTCCCGCGTTTGGGGCAATCAGCCCCAGCATTTT. Translating gives CASSSRVWGNQPQHF.

The genes are TRBV15 and TRBJ1-1; D gene uncertain. With 5 bases removed from V and 9 bases from J, the gap between germline ends came to 19 bases. The CDR3 runs 14 residues. Per germline, CDR1 LNHNV and CDR2 YYDKDF (reference sequence). CDR3 residues: CATSSGGSNSKAFF. The CDR3 DNA follows: TGTGCCACCAGCTCCGGCGGTAGTAACTCGAAAGCTTTCTTT.

This clonotype has ten or more counts. The chain couples TRBV5-6 to TRBJ2-5; 7 bases line up with TRBD2. Losses at the gene ends were 4 bases for V and 5 bases for J; bases not matched to a gene: 11. The CDR3 is made up of 15 amino acids. Germline CDR1 and CDR2: SGHDT and YYEEEE. CDR3 sequence: CASSTRTLGGETQYF. DNA of the CDR3: TGTGCCAGCAGCACCCGGACATTGGGGGGGGAGACCCAGTACTTC.

This clonotype has at least ten counts. This chain joins TRBV14 and TRBJ1-3, with D hard to call. The CDR3 runs to 16 residues. The germline CDR1 and CDR2 sequences are SGHDN and FVKESK. V lost 1 base and J lost 2, with 12 bases in between. The CDR3 region has the DNA TGTGCCAGCAGCCAAGTCTCTTGGGGAACTGGAAACACCATATATTTT. Translated, it gives CASSQVSWGTGNTIYF.

The V call is TRBV6-5, the J call TRBJ2-5, with TRBD1 matching 8 bases. V was clipped by 2 bases and J by 2 bases; unmatched bases: 7. The CDR3 is 16 residues long. CDR1 and CDR2 from the germline V gene are MNHEY and SVGAGI. CDR3: CASSYAQGGEQETQYF. The CDR3 bases are TGTGCCAGCAGTTACGCACAGGGGGGTGAACAAGAGACCCAGTACTTC.

At least ten counts were recorded for this clonotype. The chain has TRBV20-1 and TRBJ1-2, with D perhaps TRBD1 (5 bases). The CDR3 is 15 amino acids. CDR1 and CDR2 (germline): DFQATT, SNEGSKA (reference sequence). V gave up 0 bases and J gave up 2 bases, with 13 bases separating them. CDR3 sequence (DNA): TGCAGTGCTAGAGATGGGAACAACAGGAACTATGGCTACACCTTC. This codes for CSARDGNNRNYGYTF.

The J gene is TRBJ2-5, the V gene TRBV12-3 or TRBV12-4; D might be TRBD1 (6 bases). Trimming left V 2 bases short and J 6 bases short, with 10 bases between. The CDR3 contains 13 residues. This CDR3 is CASSLYGGQTQYF. DNA for the CDR3: TGTGCCAGCAGTTTATATGGGGGCCAGACCCAGTACTTC.

This clonotype came up many times. The chain couples TRBV27 to TRBJ2-7; unclear D gene. V lost 4 bases and J 3 bases, leaving 10 bases between the germline ends. Germline CDR1 and CDR2: MNHEY and SMNVEV (reference sequence). The CDR3 consists of 13 residues. The CDR3 DNA is TGTGCCAGCAGTTCCGACATCTACTACGAGCAGTACTTC. This sequence encodes CASSSDIYYEQYF.